This T cell receptor (beta chain) comes out of a study of quantifying T cell responses using KT2 cells. Study at large: Reverse transcription used primers in the TCR alpha and beta constant regions.

Each cDNA got a UMI-containing oligo ligated at its 3' end. An equimolar mix of RC1.1 and RC1.2 primed the beta chain across TRBC1 and TRBC2. Each CDR3 protein is one row after TCRdb ran MiXCR on the UMI-ligation and nested PCR reads. The table records 45,000 to 65,000 distinct CDR3 sequences, approximately 13% of them present only once. The CDR3 runs to 15 residues. Deletions cut 3 bases from V and 0 bases from J, with 10 bases between. The germline CDR1 and CDR2 sequences are SGHDT and YYEEEE. This chain connects TRBV5-6 to TRBJ2-1; no firm D call. The material sequenced was PBMCs spiked with cells of the T cell clone KT2. The source is a human donor. The CDR3: CASSYIGSSYNEQFF. CDR3 DNA sequence: TGTGCCAGCAGCTACATCGGCAGCTCCTACAATGAGCAGTTCTTC.